This T cell receptor (beta chain) originates from a study of blood T cell repertoires in COVID-19. At the level of the study: Sites in the United States, Italy and Spain provided acute and convalescent COVID-19 samples. Sample material is recorded as cDNA or gDNA derived from T cells, B-cell-depleted T cells, or PBMCs.

Trimming pared 2 bases from V and 1 base from J, leaving 6 bases between. This CDR3 comprises 14 residues. The germline V gene encodes CDR1 SEHNR and CDR2 FQNEAQ (reference sequence). Original processing notes: The authors estimated nucleated cell counts from reference gene primer amplification. Data came from immunoSEQ multiplex PCR; TCRdb stores just in-frame clones and leaves some out. The D gene and trimming were derived from the DNA, and the V and J assignments and clone size from that table. The sample consists of around 200,000 clones, about four fifths of them appearing once. V is TRBV7-9 and J is TRBJ1-3; no clear D gene. This sequence originates from a human donor in a cohort sampled during active COVID-19. The sample taken for sequencing was peripheral blood. The CDR3 region is CASSLPLSGNTIYF. The CDR3 DNA sequence: TGTGCCAGCAGCTTACCCCTGTCTGGAAACACCATATATTTT.